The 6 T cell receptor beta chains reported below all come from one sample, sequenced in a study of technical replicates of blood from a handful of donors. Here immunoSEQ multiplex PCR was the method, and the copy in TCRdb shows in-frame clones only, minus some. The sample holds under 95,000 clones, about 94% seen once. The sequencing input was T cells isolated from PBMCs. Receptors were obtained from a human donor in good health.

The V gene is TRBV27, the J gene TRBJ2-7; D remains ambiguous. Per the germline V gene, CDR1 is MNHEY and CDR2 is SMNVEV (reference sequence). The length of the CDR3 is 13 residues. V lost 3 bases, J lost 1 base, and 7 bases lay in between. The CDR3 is CASSLRMSYEQYF. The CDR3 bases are TGTGCCAGCAGTTTGCGAATGTCCTACGAGCAGTACTTC.

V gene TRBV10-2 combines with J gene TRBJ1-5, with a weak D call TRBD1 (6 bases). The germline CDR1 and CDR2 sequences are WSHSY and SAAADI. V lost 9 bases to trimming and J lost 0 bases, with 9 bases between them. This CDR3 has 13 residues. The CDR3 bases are TGCGCCAGTACAGGGACTAGCAATCAGCCCCAGCATTTT. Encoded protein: CASTGTSNQPQHF.

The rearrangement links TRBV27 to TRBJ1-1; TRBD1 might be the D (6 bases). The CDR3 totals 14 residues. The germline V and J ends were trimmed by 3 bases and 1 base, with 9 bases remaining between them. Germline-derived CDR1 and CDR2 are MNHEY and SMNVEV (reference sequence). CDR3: CASSFGTPNTEAFF. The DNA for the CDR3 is TGTGCCAGCAGTTTCGGGACACCGAACACTGAAGCTTTCTTT.

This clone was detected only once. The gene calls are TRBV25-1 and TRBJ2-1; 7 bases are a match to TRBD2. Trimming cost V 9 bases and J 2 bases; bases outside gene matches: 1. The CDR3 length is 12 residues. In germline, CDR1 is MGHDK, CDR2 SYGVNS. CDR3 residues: CASSGPYNEQFF. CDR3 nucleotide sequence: TGTGCCAGTAGCGGGCCCTACAATGAGCAGTTCTTC. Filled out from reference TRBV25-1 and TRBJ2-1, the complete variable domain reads EADIYQTPRYLVIGTGKKITLECSQTMGHDKMYWYQQDPGMELHLIHYSYGVNSTEKGDLSSESTVSRIRTEHFPLTLESARPSHTSQYLCASSGPYNEQFFGPGTRLTVL.

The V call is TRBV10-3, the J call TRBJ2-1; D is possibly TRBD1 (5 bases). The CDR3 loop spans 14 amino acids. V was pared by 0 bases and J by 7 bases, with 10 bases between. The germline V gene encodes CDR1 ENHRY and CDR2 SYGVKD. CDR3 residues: CAISESTARNEQFF. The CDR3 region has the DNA TGTGCCATCAGTGAGTCGACAGCGAGGAATGAGCAGTTCTTC.

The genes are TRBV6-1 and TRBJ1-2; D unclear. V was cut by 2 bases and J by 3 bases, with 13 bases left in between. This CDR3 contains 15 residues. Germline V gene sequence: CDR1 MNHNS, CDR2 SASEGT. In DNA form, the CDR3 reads TGTGCCAGCAGTGAACTCTTGAGGGCGGACTATGGCTACACCTTC. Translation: CASSELLRADYGYTF.